The 24 T cell receptor beta chains given below trace back to one sample, sequenced in a study of T cell responses to AZD1222 COVID-19 vaccine. Repertoires were generated with immunoSEQ multiplex PCR, while TCRdb's copy carries only in-frame clones and drops some. The sample consists of roughly 140,000 clones, 80% to 90% of them appearing once. The source material was peripheral blood, sampled on day 0 of AZD1222 vaccination. All receptors come from an adult in good health.

The CDR3 here is CASSPYGERYEQYF. CDR3 DNA sequence: TGTGCCAGCTCACCATATGGGGAGCGCTACGAGCAGTACTTC. This rearrangement joins TRBV18 to TRBJ2-7; weak D call: TRBD2 (5 bases). The CDR3 consists of 14 residues. The V end was cut by 2 bases, the J end by 3 bases, with 11 bases between. Germline V lookup: CDR1 KGHSH, CDR2 LQKENI.

This clone was picked up one time. V and J are TRBV28 and TRBJ2-5; 12 nucleotides agree with TRBD2. The CDR3 has 17 residues. Per the germline V gene, CDR1 is MDHEN and CDR2 is SYDVKM. The J segment lost 5 bases and the V segment lost 6 bases, leaving 13 bases of the junction unmatched. CDR3 region: CASRVGLAGRRRETQYF. CDR3 nucleotide sequence: TGTGCCAGCAGAGTCGGACTAGCGGGACGTAGGCGGGAGACCCAGTACTTC.

Only a few counts were recorded for this clone. V usage is TRBV5-1 and J usage is TRBJ1-1; D not resolved. The CDR3 totals 13 residues. Trimming left V 3 bases short and J 1 base short, with 7 bases between. The germline V gene encodes CDR1 SGHRS and CDR2 YFSETQ. CDR3 DNA: TGCGCCAGCAGCTCCCGGAGGAACACTGAAGCTTTCTTT. Its protein is CASSSRRNTEAFF.

This clone was recorded only once. The chain links TRBV5-6 to TRBJ2-2; D remains ambiguous. The CDR3 has 14 amino acids. Trimming stripped 4 bases from V and 7 bases from J, with 14 bases between. The V gene's germline CDR1 is SGHDT and CDR2 YYEEEE. The CDR3 protein is CASSLYSGNGELFF. The CDR3 nucleotides read TGTGCCAGCAGCCTATACAGTGGGAACGGGGAGCTGTTTTTT.

This chain links TRBV5-6 with TRBJ2-3; D gene unclear. Trimming took off 4 bases at V and 0 bases at J, with 9 bases between the two ends. There are 14 residues in the CDR3. Germline V lookup: CDR1 SGHDT, CDR2 YYEEEE. This CDR3 reads CASSQAQSTDTQYF. CDR3 nucleotide sequence: TGTGCCAGCAGCCAGGCCCAGAGCACAGATACGCAGTATTTT. The whole variable domain, filled in from reference TRBV5-6 and TRBJ2-3, reads DAGVTQSPTHLIKTRGQQVTLRCSPKSGHDTVSWYQQALGQGPQFIFQYYEEEERQRGNFPDRFSGHQFPNYSSELNVNALLLGDSALYLCASSQAQSTDTQYFGPGTRLTVL.

The V and J genes are TRBV7-3 and TRBJ2-3, with a possible D match to TRBD1 (6 bases). Germline CDR1 SGHTA, CDR2 FQGTGA. Between the trimmed V and J ends, which lost 5 bases and 0 bases, there was a span of 9 bases. CDR3 length: 14 amino acids. CDR3 nucleotide sequence: TGTGCCAGCAGCCCACAGGGTAGCACAGATACGCAGTATTTT. Its protein product is CASSPQGSTDTQYF.

V and J are TRBV28 and TRBJ1-1, with D perhaps matching TRBD1 (6 bases). This CDR3 has 13 residues. Trimming took off 3 bases at V and 3 bases at J, with 8 bases between the two ends. Germline V gives CDR1 MDHEN, CDR2 SYDVKM. This chain's CDR3 is CASSLGAYTEAFF. CDR3 nucleotides: TGTGCCAGCAGTTTGGGGGCCTACACTGAAGCTTTCTTT.

The J gene is TRBJ2-3, the V gene TRBV27; a weak D match, TRBD2 (7 bases). This CDR3 has 14 amino acids. CDR1 is MNHEY and CDR2 is SMNVEV in the germline V gene (reference sequence). V dropped 6 bases and J dropped 2 bases, with 12 bases sitting between them. The CDR3 DNA reads TGTGCCAGCAGGTCCGGGGGGCACACAGATACGCAGTATTTT. It codes for CASRSGGHTDTQYF.

The gene calls are TRBV19 and TRBJ2-2; 8 bases match TRBD1. V lost 6 bases, J lost 1 base, and 7 bases stayed unmatched. CDR1 LNHDA and CDR2 SQIVND come from the germline V gene (reference sequence). CDR3 length: 16 amino acids. This CDR3 reads CASSLRGQGNTGELFF. In DNA form, the CDR3 reads TGTGCCAGTAGCCTCCGAGGACAGGGGAACACCGGGGAGCTGTTTTTT. The variable domain in full, completed from reference TRBV19 and TRBJ2-2, reads DGGITQSPKYLFRKEGQNVTLSCEQNLNHDAMYWYRQDPGQGLRLIYYSQIVNDFQKGDIAEGYSVSREKKESFPLTVTSAQKNPTAFYLCASSLRGQGNTGELFFGEGSRLTVL.

This clone was detected only once. The DNA of the CDR3 is TGTGCCTGGAGTCTAACAGGGGGTGCGTACTATGGCTACACCTTC. Translated: CAWSLTGGAYYGYTF. V usage is TRBV30 and J usage is TRBJ1-2, with 8 positions matching TRBD1. J was trimmed by 3 bases and V by 2 bases; bases with no gene match: 8. The CDR3 consists of 15 residues. CDR1 and CDR2 (germline): GTSNPN, SVGIG (reference sequence). Full variable domain (missing parts from reference TRBV30 and TRBJ1-2): SQTIHQWPATLVQPVGSPLSLECTVEGTSNPNLYWYRQAAGRGLQLLFYSVGIGQISSEVPQNLSASRPQDRQFILSSKKLLLSDSGFYLCAWSLTGGAYYGYTFGSGTRLTVV.

The chain couples TRBV6-5 to TRBJ2-5; the D is unclear. V lost 0 bases and J lost 5, with 7 bases in between. The V gene's germline CDR1 is MNHEY and CDR2 SVGAGI. This CDR3 has 13 amino acids. CDR3 in DNA: TGTGCCAGCAGTTACTCGCTCGCGGAGACCCAGTACTTC. This encodes CASSYSLAETQYF.

The CDR3 coding sequence is TGTGCCAGCAGCTTGGGAGTTTCCAATCAGCCCCAGCATTTT. The encoded protein is CASSLGVSNQPQHF. V and J are TRBV5-6 and TRBJ1-5; no firm D call. With 0 bases removed from V and 3 bases from J, the gap between germline ends came to 7 bases. This CDR3 is built from 14 residues. The germline CDR1 and CDR2 sequences are SGHDT and YYEEEE.

This chain connects TRBV28 to TRBJ1-4; D call uncertain. There are 12 residues in the CDR3. CDR1 is MDHEN, CDR2 SYDVKM, per germline. Trimming left V 5 bases short and J 8 bases short, with 9 bases between. The chain's CDR3 is CASSPFLEKLFF. The CDR3 DNA reads as TGTGCCAGCAGTCCCTTTTTGGAAAAACTGTTTTTT.

This chain joins TRBV28 and TRBJ1-2; D is ambiguous. Trimming shortened V by 0 bases and J by 2 bases, and 16 bases separated the two germline ends. This CDR3 region has 17 residues. CDR1 and CDR2 from the germline V gene are MDHEN and SYDVKM. CDR3 loop: CASSLWSGGGRNYGYTF. The CDR3 DNA reads TGTGCCAGCAGTTTATGGTCCGGAGGAGGCAGGAACTATGGCTACACCTTC.

This chain connects TRBV2 to TRBJ2-1; tentative D call: TRBD1 (6 bases). The CDR3 consists of 13 residues. V was pared by 6 bases and J by 13 bases, with 19 bases between. Germline-derived CDR1 and CDR2 are SNHLY and FYNNEI. The CDR3 DNA follows: TGTGCCAGCAGACTTCAGGGGATCGACCTCCAGTTCTTC. Protein sequence: CASRLQGIDLQFF.

The chain carries TRBV6-2 or TRBV6-3 and TRBJ2-3; D gene unclear. Trimming removed 2 bases from V and 4 bases from J, with 7 bases in between. The CDR3 is 13 residues long. Looked up from germline, CDR1 is MNHEY and CDR2 is SVGEGT. The DNA of the CDR3 is TGTGCCAGCAGTTACGGGAATCCAGATACGCAGTATTTT. Its protein product is CASSYGNPDTQYF.

The chain employs TRBV7-9 and TRBJ1-1; the D is unclear. The CDR3 totals 11 residues. Germline assignment: CDR1 SEHNR and CDR2 FQNEAQ (reference sequence). The V end lost 3 bases, the J end lost 11 bases, and 10 bases lay between the germline ends. CDR3 loop: CASSLSNWAFF. The CDR3 DNA follows: TGTGCCAGCAGCTTGAGCAATTGGGCTTTCTTT.

The CDR3 sequence: CASSSGDYTQYF. In DNA, the CDR3 is TGTGCCAGCAGTTCAGGAGACTATACGCAGTATTTT. The V gene is TRBV28, the J gene TRBJ2-3; no definite D call. The germline V gene has CDR1 MDHEN and CDR2 SYDVKM. V dropped 4 bases and J dropped 7 bases, with 9 bases sitting between them. CDR3 length: 12 residues.

This chain connects TRBV27 to TRBJ1-2; D might be TRBD1 (5 bases). V gave up 5 bases and J gave up 8 bases, with 15 bases separating them. Germline V lookup: CDR1 MNHEY, CDR2 SMNVEV (reference sequence). CDR3 size: 13 residues. For the CDR3, the DNA is TGTGCCAGCAGTCTTACAGGTCTTCTGGGCTACACCTTC. It translates to CASSLTGLLGYTF.

The chain joins TRBV2 to TRBJ1-1, with D possibly TRBD1 on 5 matching bases. V was trimmed by 4 bases and J by 3 bases, leaving 9 bases between them. The CDR3 has 13 amino acids. CDR1 is SNHLY, CDR2 FYNNEI, per germline. CDR3 protein: CASSVGGYTEAFF. In DNA form, the CDR3 reads TGTGCCAGCAGTGTGGGGGGGTACACTGAAGCTTTCTTT. Together with reference TRBV2 and TRBJ1-1, the CDR3 gives the full variable domain: EPEVTQTPSHQVTQMGQEVILRCVPISNHLYFYWYRQILGQKVEFLVSFYNNEISEKSEIFDDQFSVERPDGSNFTLKIRSTKLEDSAMYFCASSVGGYTEAFFGQGTRLTVV.

V and J are TRBV19 and TRBJ1-6, with D perhaps matching TRBD1 (5 bases). Trimming pared 3 bases from V and 9 bases from J, leaving 9 bases between. The CDR3 is 13 amino acids. Germline CDR1 and CDR2: LNHDA and SQIVND (reference sequence). The CDR3 coding sequence is TGTGCCAGTAGTATGGGGGGTGGTTCACCCCTCCACTTT. It yields the protein CASSMGGGSPLHF.

The chain has TRBV11-2 and TRBJ2-5, with D perhaps TRBD2 (6 bases). This CDR3 has 15 residues. CDR1 and CDR2 from the germline V gene are SGHAT and FQNNGV. Between the trimmed V and J ends, which lost 3 bases and 2 bases, there was a span of 13 bases. As DNA, the CDR3 is TGTGCCAGCAGCTTTCTCCGGGACTCTCAAGAGACCCAGTACTTC. Its protein is CASSFLRDSQETQYF. Full variable domain (outside the CDR3, taken from reference TRBV11-2 and TRBJ2-5): EAGVAQSPRYKIIEKRQSVAFWCNPISGHATLYWYQQILGQGPKLLIQFQNNGVVDDSQLPKDRFSAERLKGVDSTLKIQPAKLEDSAVYLCASSFLRDSQETQYFGPGTRLLVL.

The chain uses TRBV9 and TRBJ1-2, with D unclear. This CDR3 contains 12 residues. Between the trimmed V and J ends, which lost 0 bases and 4 bases, there was a span of 4 bases. Germline V CDR1 and CDR2: SGDLS, YYNGEE. CDR3 DNA sequence: TGTGCCAGCAGCGTAGCCGCCTATGGCTACACCTTC. Translation: CASSVAAYGYTF. The entire variable domain, with the rest obtained from reference TRBV9 and TRBJ1-2, is as follows: DSGVTQTPKHLITATGQRVTLRCSPRSGDLSVYWYQQSLDQGLQFLIQYYNGEERAKGNILERFSAQQFPDLHSELNLSSLELGDSALYFCASSVAAYGYTFGSGTRLTVV.

The chain carries TRBV11-2 and TRBJ2-2; possibly TRBD2 for D (6 bases). The length of the CDR3 is 17 residues. Trimming removed 5 bases from V and 4 bases from J, with 20 bases in between. The germline gives CDR1 SGHAT, CDR2 FQNNGV. CDR3 region: CASSVSVAGRSTGELFF. The CDR3 bases are TGTGCCAGCAGCGTTAGCGTGGCGGGGCGGTCCACCGGGGAGCTGTTTTTT.